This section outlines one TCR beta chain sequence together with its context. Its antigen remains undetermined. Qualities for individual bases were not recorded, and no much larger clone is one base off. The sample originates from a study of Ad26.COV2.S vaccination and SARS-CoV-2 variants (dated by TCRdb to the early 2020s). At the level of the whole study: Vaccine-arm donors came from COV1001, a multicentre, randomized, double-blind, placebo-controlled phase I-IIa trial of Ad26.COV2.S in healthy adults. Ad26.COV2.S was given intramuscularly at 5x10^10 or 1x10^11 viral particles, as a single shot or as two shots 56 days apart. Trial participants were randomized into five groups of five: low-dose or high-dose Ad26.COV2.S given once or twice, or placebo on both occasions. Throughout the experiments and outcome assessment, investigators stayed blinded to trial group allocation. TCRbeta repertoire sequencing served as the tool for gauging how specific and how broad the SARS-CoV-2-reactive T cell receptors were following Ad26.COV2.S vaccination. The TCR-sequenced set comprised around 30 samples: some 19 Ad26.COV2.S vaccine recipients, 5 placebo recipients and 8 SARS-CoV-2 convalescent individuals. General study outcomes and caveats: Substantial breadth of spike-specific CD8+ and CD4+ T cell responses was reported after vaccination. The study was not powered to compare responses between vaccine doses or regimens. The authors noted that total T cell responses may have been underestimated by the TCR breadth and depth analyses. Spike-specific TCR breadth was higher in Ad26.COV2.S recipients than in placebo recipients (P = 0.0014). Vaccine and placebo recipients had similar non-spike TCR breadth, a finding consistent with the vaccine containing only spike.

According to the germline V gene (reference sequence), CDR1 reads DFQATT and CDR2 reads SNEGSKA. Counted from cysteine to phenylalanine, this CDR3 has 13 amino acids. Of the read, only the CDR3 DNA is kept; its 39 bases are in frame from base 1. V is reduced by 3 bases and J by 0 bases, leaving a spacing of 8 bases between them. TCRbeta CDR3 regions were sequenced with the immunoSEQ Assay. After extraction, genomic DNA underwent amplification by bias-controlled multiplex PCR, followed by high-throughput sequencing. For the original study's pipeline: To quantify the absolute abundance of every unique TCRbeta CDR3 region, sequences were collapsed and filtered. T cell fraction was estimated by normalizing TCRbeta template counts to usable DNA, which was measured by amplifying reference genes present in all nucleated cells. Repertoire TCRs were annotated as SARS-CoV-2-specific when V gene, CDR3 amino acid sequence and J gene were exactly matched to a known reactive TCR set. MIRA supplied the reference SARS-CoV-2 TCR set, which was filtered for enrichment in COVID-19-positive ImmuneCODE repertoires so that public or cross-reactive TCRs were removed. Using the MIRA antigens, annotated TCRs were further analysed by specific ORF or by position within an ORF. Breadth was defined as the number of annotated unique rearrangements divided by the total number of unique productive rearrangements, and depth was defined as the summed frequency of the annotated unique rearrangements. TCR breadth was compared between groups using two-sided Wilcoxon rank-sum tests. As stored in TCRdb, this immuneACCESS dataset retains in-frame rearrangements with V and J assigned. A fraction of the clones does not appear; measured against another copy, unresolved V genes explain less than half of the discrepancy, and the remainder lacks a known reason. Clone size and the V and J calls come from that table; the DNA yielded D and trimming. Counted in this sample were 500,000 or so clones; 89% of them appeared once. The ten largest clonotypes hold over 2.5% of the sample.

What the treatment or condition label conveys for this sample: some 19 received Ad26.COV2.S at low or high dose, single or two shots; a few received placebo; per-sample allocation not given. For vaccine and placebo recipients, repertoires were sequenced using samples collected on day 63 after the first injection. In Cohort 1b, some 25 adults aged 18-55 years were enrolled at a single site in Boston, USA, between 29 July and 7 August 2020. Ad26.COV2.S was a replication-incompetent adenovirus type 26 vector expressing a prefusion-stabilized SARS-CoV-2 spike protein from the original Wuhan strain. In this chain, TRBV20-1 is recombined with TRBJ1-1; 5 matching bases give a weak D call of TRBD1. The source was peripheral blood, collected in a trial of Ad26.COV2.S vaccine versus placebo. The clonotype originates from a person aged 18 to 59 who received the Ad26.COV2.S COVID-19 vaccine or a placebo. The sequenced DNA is TGCAGTGCTAGTTTCAGGGTGAACACTGAAGCTTTCTTT. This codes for CSASFRVNTEAFF.